The 26 T cell receptor beta chains below all came from one sample that was sequenced in a study of blood T cell repertoires in COVID-19. This table comes from immunoSEQ multiplex PCR, and its TCRdb copy is limited to in-frame clones, with some not included. Of 200,000 to 300,000 clones listed, roughly 81% were seen once; the top ten hold roughly 4%. Sequenced sample: peripheral blood. Source of these receptors: a man aged 50 to 60 with acute or convalescent COVID-19.

The V call is TRBV6-1, the J call TRBJ1-2; TRBD1 aligns across 10 bases. The length of the CDR3 is 16 residues. Germline V gives CDR1 MNHNS, CDR2 SASEGT. V lost 4 bases to trimming and J lost 3 bases; unmatched junction nucleotides: 8. CDR3 nucleotide sequence: TGTGCCAGCAGTGGGACAGGGGGAACTGATGACTATGGCTACACCTTC. It codes for CASSGTGGTDDYGYTF.

The rearrangement joins TRBV7-2 to TRBJ2-1; TRBD2 matches at 9 bases. The trim removed 1 base at V and 6 bases at J, leaving 7 bases unmatched. Looked up from germline, CDR1 is SGHTA and CDR2 is FQGNSA. CDR3 size: 16 residues. CDR3 in DNA: TGTGCCAGCAGCTTAGTCCCGAGTAGCGGGGGCAATGAGCAGTTCTTC. Its protein is CASSLVPSSGGNEQFF.

V gene TRBV5-1 combines with J gene TRBJ2-7; D call uncertain. The ends were cut back, 3 bases at V and 1 base at J, with 5 bases in the middle. Germline CDR1 and CDR2: SGHRS and YFSETQ. The CDR3 totals 12 residues. The CDR3 sequence: CASSSQSYEQYF. The DNA for the CDR3 is TGCGCCAGCAGCTCACAATCCTACGAGCAGTACTTC.

CDR3: CASSLWRESDTQYF. CDR3 nucleotide sequence: TGTGCCAGCAGCTTGTGGCGGGAGTCAGATACGCAGTATTTT. The chain combines TRBV7-9 with TRBJ2-3; 7 positions match TRBD2. The CDR3 has 14 residues. Per the germline V gene, CDR1 is SEHNR and CDR2 is FQNEAQ (reference sequence). The V and J ends lost 3 bases and 4 bases, in that order; junction bases with no gene match: 4.

The V and J genes are TRBV7-8 and TRBJ2-1, with unresolved D. Deletions cut 6 bases from V and 0 bases from J, with 3 bases between. CDR1 and CDR2 (germline): SGHVS, FQNEAQ. The CDR3 loop spans 12 amino acids. Written as DNA, the CDR3 is TGTGCCAGCAGGAGCTCCTACAATGAGCAGTTCTTC. Translated, it gives CASRSSYNEQFF.

The rearrangement links TRBV7-9 to TRBJ2-7; 7 bases are a match to TRBD1. V dropped 5 bases and J dropped 2; count of bases not matched to a gene: 3. The CDR3 is made up of 13 amino acids. Germline loops: CDR1 SEHNR, CDR2 FQNEAQ (reference sequence). CDR3 region: CASSGQVPYEQYF. The CDR3 DNA sequence: TGTGCCAGCAGCGGACAGGTCCCCTACGAGCAGTACTTC.

The V gene is TRBV6-5, the J gene TRBJ2-1, with D possibly being TRBD2 (7 bases). This CDR3 is built from 16 residues. V lost 0 bases, J lost 7 bases, and 16 bases lay in between. Germline V gene data show CDR1 as MNHEY and CDR2 as SVGAGI. DNA for the CDR3: TGTGCCAGCAGTTACTCTGCAGGGGAGGGATTTAATGAGCAGTTCTTC. Residues: CASSYSAGEGFNEQFF.

The chain couples TRBV18 to TRBJ2-1; D perhaps matches TRBD1 (6 bases). V shed 5 bases and J shed 3 bases, with 17 bases lying between them. The CDR3 runs to 16 residues. Per germline, CDR1 KGHSH and CDR2 LQKENI. The CDR3 here is CASSSSLATGYNEQFF. DNA of the CDR3: TGTGCCAGCTCATCCTCCCTGGCGACAGGCTACAATGAGCAGTTCTTC. The entire variable domain, with the rest obtained from reference TRBV18 and TRBJ2-1, is as follows: NAGVMQNPRHLVRRRGQEARLRCSPMKGHSHVYWYRQLPEEGLKFMVYLQKENIIDESGMPKERFSAEFPKEGPSILRIQQVVRGDSAAYFCASSSSLATGYNEQFFGPGTRLTVL.

The chain is built from TRBV5-8 and TRBJ1-5; no reliable D call. Trimming took 0 bases from V and 6 from J, leaving 4 bases between them. CDR1 is SGHTS, CDR2 YDEGEE, per germline. The CDR3 totals 12 residues. The CDR3 sequence is CASSLALQPQHF. In DNA form, the CDR3 reads TGTGCCAGCAGCTTGGCTCTTCAGCCCCAGCATTTT.

The J gene is TRBJ1-2, the V gene TRBV19; 8 nucleotides match TRBD1. Germline lookup yields CDR1 LNHDA and CDR2 SQIVND (reference sequence). J lost 0 bases, V lost 5 bases, and 11 bases had no gene match. This CDR3 spans 17 amino acids. CDR3 region: CASSSWTGLATNYGYTF. As DNA, the CDR3 is TGTGCCAGTAGTTCCTGGACAGGGTTGGCGACTAACTATGGCTACACCTTC. The full variable domain, in which reference TRBV19 and TRBJ1-2 provide the parts outside the CDR3, is DGGITQSPKYLFRKEGQNVTLSCEQNLNHDAMYWYRQDPGQGLRLIYYSQIVNDFQKGDIAEGYSVSREKKESFPLTVTSAQKNPTAFYLCASSSWTGLATNYGYTFGSGTRLTVV.

The chain recombines TRBV9 with TRBJ2-2; 12 nucleotides match TRBD2. Germline trimming cut 0 bases from V and 4 bases from J; bases unmatched to any gene: 1. CDR1 and CDR2 (germline): SGDLS, YYNGEE. This CDR3 spans 16 amino acids. CDR3 protein: CASSVETSGSTGELFF. The CDR3 DNA reads as TGTGCCAGCAGCGTAGAGACTAGCGGGAGCACCGGGGAGCTGTTTTTT.

V is TRBV19 and J is TRBJ1-4, with 8 positions matching TRBD1. The CDR3 is made up of 18 amino acids. Germline CDR1 and CDR2: LNHDA and SQIVND (reference sequence). V gave up 1 base and J gave up 3 bases; unmatched junction bases: 10. CDR3 sequence: CASSIVQGAGVANEKLFF. In DNA form, the CDR3 reads TGTGCCAGTAGTATAGTTCAGGGGGCTGGAGTTGCTAATGAAAAACTGTTTTTT.

The CDR3 region has the DNA TGTGCCAGTAGTATGTCAAAGCTATATGGCTACACCTTC. This sequence encodes CASSMSKLYGYTF. The chain uses TRBV19 and TRBJ1-2; unclear D gene. V lost 3 bases, J lost 5 bases, and 10 bases lay in between. Germline CDR1 is LNHDA and CDR2 is SQIVND (reference sequence). The CDR3 totals 13 residues.

This clone was found once. The chain recombines TRBV7-9 with TRBJ1-2; no clear D gene. Trimming removed 4 bases from V and 1 base from J, with 4 bases in between. Germline assignment: CDR1 SEHNR and CDR2 FQNEAQ (reference sequence). The CDR3 has 12 residues. CDR3 DNA: TGTGCCAGCAGCTCGAGTAACTATGGCTACACCTTC. This sequence encodes CASSSSNYGYTF. The whole variable domain, filled in from reference TRBV7-9 and TRBJ1-2, reads DTGVSQNPRHKITKRGQNVTFRCDPISEHNRLYWYRQTLGQGPEFLTYFQNEAQLEKSRLLSDRFSAERPKGSFSTLEIQRTEQGDSAMYLCASSSSNYGYTFGSGTRLTVV.

The rearrangement uses TRBV6-5 and TRBJ2-7; 10 bases are shared with TRBD2. Trimming at V came to 2 bases and at J to 4 bases, leaving 5 bases not matched to a gene. CDR1 and CDR2 from the germline V gene are MNHEY and SVGAGI. This CDR3 has 15 residues. DNA of the CDR3: TGTGCCAGCAGTTACGCACTAGCGGGATCATACGAGCAGTACTTC. Encoded protein: CASSYALAGSYEQYF.

This chain joins TRBV7-2 and TRBJ1-4; TRBD1 aligns across 7 bases. V shed 5 bases and J 4 bases; nucleotides not matched to a gene: 4. This CDR3 has 14 residues. Germline values: CDR1 SGHTA, CDR2 FQGNSA. CDR3 loop: CASSPGQLNEKLFF. DNA for the CDR3: TGTGCCAGCAGCCCGGGACAGCTTAATGAAAAACTGTTTTTT.

The rearrangement links TRBV12-3 or TRBV12-4 to TRBJ2-6, with unresolved D. The ends were cut back, 2 bases at V and 15 bases at J, with 11 bases in the middle. CDR3 length equals 12 residues. The DNA of the CDR3 is TGTGCCAGCAGTTTAAAGCTTCCGGGCCTGACTTTC. Translated, it gives CASSLKLPGLTF.

This chain joins TRBV7-8 and TRBJ1-2, with TRBD1 matching 7 bases. Per the germline V gene, CDR1 is SGHVS and CDR2 is FQNEAQ. V lost 1 base and J lost 4; bases outside the gene matches: 12. This CDR3 comprises 17 residues. This CDR3 is CASSLGAGGSVSYGYTF. The DNA for the CDR3 is TGTGCCAGCAGCTTAGGTGCAGGGGGAAGTGTTAGCTATGGCTACACCTTC.

The chain couples TRBV21-1 to TRBJ1-3. TRBV21-1 is recorded as a pseudogene. This CDR3 is 18 amino acids long. The CDR3: CASSRQASGPPSGNTIYF. The CDR3, as DNA: TGTGCCAGCAGCCGCCAGGCGAGCGGCCCCCCTTCTGGAAACACCATATATTTT.

The chain has TRBV30 and TRBJ1-1; D is uncertain. The CDR3 has 11 amino acids. Germline lookup yields CDR1 GTSNPN and CDR2 SVGIG (reference sequence). Trimming pared 4 bases from V and 4 bases from J, leaving 7 bases between. The CDR3 loop reads CAWMRGTEAFF. In DNA, the CDR3 is TGTGCCTGGATGCGGGGCACTGAAGCTTTCTTT.

The chain joins TRBV4-1 to TRBJ2-3; perhaps TRBD2 as D (5 bases). The CDR3 consists of 16 residues. V lost 7 bases and J lost 0, with 17 bases in between. Germline V gene lookup returns CDR1 MGHRA and CDR2 YSYEKL. CDR3 region: CASIRTVGSSTDTQYF. In nucleotides, the CDR3 is TGCGCCAGCATACGTACGGTGGGGAGTAGCACAGATACGCAGTATTTT.

This rearrangement joins TRBV6-1 to TRBJ2-3; maybe TRBD2 (5 bases). The germline CDR1 and CDR2 sequences are MNHNS and SASEGT. V lost 1 base, J lost 0 bases, and 11 bases lay in between. The CDR3 has 16 amino acids. CDR3 in amino acids: CASSEVQAASTDTQYF. The CDR3 coding sequence is TGTGCCAGCAGTGAAGTACAAGCGGCTAGCACAGATACGCAGTATTTT.

DNA of the CDR3: TGTGCCAGCAGTGAGAGCGGGCAGTTGCAGTACTTC. It codes for CASSESGQLQYF. V usage is TRBV2 and J usage is TRBJ2-7; the D gene is possibly TRBD2 (6 bases). CDR1 and CDR2 from the germline V gene are SNHLY and FYNNEI. Trimming left V 3 bases short and J 9 bases short, with 12 bases between. The CDR3 is 12 amino acids. Looking up the rest from reference TRBV2 and TRBJ2-7 gives the full variable domain: EPEVTQTPSHQVTQMGQEVILRCVPISNHLYFYWYRQILGQKVEFLVSFYNNEISEKSEIFDDQFSVERPDGSNFTLKIRSTKLEDSAMYFCASSESGQLQYFGPGTRLTVT.

The genes are TRBV19 and TRBJ1-5; 9 nucleotides align to TRBD1. The CDR3 runs 16 residues. Trimming removed 6 bases from V and 2 bases from J; junction bases left unmatched: 8. Germline CDR1 is LNHDA and CDR2 is SQIVND (reference sequence). Here the CDR3 DNA reads TGTGCCAGTAGCTTGGACAGGGGCGTCGGCAATCAGCCCCAGCATTTT. Protein sequence: CASSLDRGVGNQPQHF.

The rearrangement uses TRBV30 and TRBJ2-1, with TRBD1 matching 7 bases. The ends lost 1 base at V and 5 bases at J; junction bases unmatched: 5. The germline V gene has CDR1 GTSNPN and CDR2 SVGIG (reference sequence). This CDR3 is 14 amino acids long. The DNA of the CDR3 is TGTGCCTGGAGTGCAAACGACAGGGACAATGAGCAGTTCTTC. This gives the protein CAWSANDRDNEQFF.

The rearrangement links TRBV6-1 to TRBJ2-1, with 7 bases matching TRBD2. V lost 1 base and J lost 8; bases outside the gene matches: 8. The CDR3 totals 15 residues. Per germline, CDR1 MNHNS and CDR2 SASEGT. The CDR3 is CASSEGAGAVDEQFF. CDR3 DNA sequence: TGTGCCAGCAGTGAAGGGGCGGGAGCCGTAGATGAGCAGTTCTTC.